This passage covers 31 T cell receptor beta chains from one sample sequenced in a study of untreated major depressive disorder (dated by TCRdb to 2017 to 2018). Study-wide conclusions, independent of this receptor: Higher TRBV05-01 (Vbeta 5.1) usage among CD4+ T cells of depressed patients compared with controls was confirmed by sequencing, with p = 0.040 in a one-tailed test.

Antigens for these TCRs are unknown. The library was generated by the immunoSEQ multiplex PCR assay. The source is immuneACCESS, and TCRdb retained only in-frame sequences with V and J called. Part of the clones is not carried over; for the studies checked, unresolved V genes explain less than half of this, and the remainder is unexplained. For this sample the table gives 10,000 to 15,000 clones, of which 80% to 95% were detected only once. The ten largest clonotypes hold 0.65% to 0.9% of the sample. The material sequenced was CD4+ T cells from PBMCs. The receptor source for this set is a man aged 30-40 years with major depressive disorder.

The rearrangement links TRBV9 to TRBJ2-7; 7 positions match TRBD2. CDR1 and CDR2 from the germline V gene are SGDLS and YYNGEE. Trimming took 4 bases from V and 1 from J; bases not matched to a gene: 8. This CDR3 comprises 15 residues. CDR3 in amino acids: CASSPSAGRSYEQYF. The CDR3 DNA reads as TGTGCCAGCAGCCCCTCAGCGGGGCGTTCCTACGAGCAGTACTTC. Together with reference TRBV9 and TRBJ2-7, the CDR3 gives the full variable domain: DSGVTQTPKHLITATGQRVTLRCSPRSGDLSVYWYQQSLDQGLQFLIQYYNGEERAKGNILERFSAQQFPDLHSELNLSSLELGDSALYFCASSPSAGRSYEQYFGPGTRLTVT.

This chain connects TRBV2 to TRBJ1-2; weak D call: TRBD1 (6 bases). V lost 6 bases, J lost 8 bases, and 19 bases lay in between. This CDR3 contains 14 residues. Germline loops: CDR1 SNHLY, CDR2 FYNNEI. The CDR3 coding sequence is TGTGCCAGCAGCATTACAGGGAGCCAGGACGGCTACACCTTC. It specifies CASSITGSQDGYTF. Supplemented by reference TRBV2 and TRBJ1-2, the full variable domain reads EPEVTQTPSHQVTQMGQEVILRCVPISNHLYFYWYRQILGQKVEFLVSFYNNEISEKSEIFDDQFSVERPDGSNFTLKIRSTKLEDSAMYFCASSITGSQDGYTFGSGTRLTVV.

The chain couples TRBV5-1 to TRBJ2-2; D possibly matches TRBD1 or TRBD2 (5 bases each). The V and J ends lost 0 bases and 6 bases respectively, with 9 bases between them. In germline, CDR1 is SGHRS, CDR2 YFSETQ. The CDR3 consists of 14 residues. The CDR3, as DNA: TGCGCCAGCAGCTTGGTTTCGGGGCCCGGGGAGCTGTTTTTT. Amino acids: CASSLVSGPGELFF.

This chain joins TRBV9 and TRBJ2-3, with D maybe TRBD1 (6 bases). V gave up 0 bases and J gave up 0 bases, with 20 bases separating them. CDR3 size: 19 residues. Germline lookup yields CDR1 SGDLS and CDR2 YYNGEE. CDR3: CASSVGVSGTRTSTDTQYF. The CDR3 DNA reads as TGTGCCAGCAGCGTAGGTGTATCTGGGACACGCACTAGCACAGATACGCAGTATTTT. Looking up the rest from reference TRBV9 and TRBJ2-3 gives the full variable domain: DSGVTQTPKHLITATGQRVTLRCSPRSGDLSVYWYQQSLDQGLQFLIQYYNGEERAKGNILERFSAQQFPDLHSELNLSSLELGDSALYFCASSVGVSGTRTSTDTQYFGPGTRLTVL.

CDR3 coding DNA: TGTGCCAGCAGAGCTGACAGAATTGGCTACACCTTC. This sequence encodes CASRADRIGYTF. The chain links TRBV2 to TRBJ1-2; possibly TRBD1 for D (5 bases). The CDR3 contains 12 residues. From germline, CDR1 is SNHLY and CDR2 FYNNEI. V was pared by 6 bases and J by 7 bases, with 12 bases between.

This rearrangement joins TRBV5-4 to TRBJ2-3, with TRBD1 matching 7 bases. Trimming took 3 bases from V and 3 from J; bases not matched to a gene: 4. Germline-derived CDR1 and CDR2 are SGHNT and YYREEE (reference sequence). There are 14 residues in the CDR3. The CDR3 coding sequence is TGTGCCAGCAGCTCTAGACAGGGAACAGATACGCAGTATTTT. This translates into CASSSRQGTDTQYF.

The chain joins TRBV4-2 to TRBJ1-6; D is uncertain. V lost 1 base and J lost 11, with 18 bases in between. The CDR3 runs 16 residues. In germline, CDR1 is LGHNA, CDR2 YNFKEQ. The chain's CDR3 is CASSQVSSIVITPLHF. The CDR3 coding sequence is TGTGCCAGCAGCCAAGTTAGTTCAATAGTCATTACACCCCTCCACTTT.

This chain connects TRBV19 to TRBJ1-2; D is ambiguous. CDR3 length: 13 residues. Germline V gives CDR1 LNHDA, CDR2 SQIVND (reference sequence). V lost 1 base, J lost 11 bases, and 14 bases lay in between. The CDR3 DNA reads TGTGCCAGTAGTATAGGAACCGTTCCCGTATACACCTTC. Translated: CASSIGTVPVYTF. Supplemented by reference TRBV19 and TRBJ1-2, the full variable domain reads DGGITQSPKYLFRKEGQNVTLSCEQNLNHDAMYWYRQDPGQGLRLIYYSQIVNDFQKGDIAEGYSVSREKKESFPLTVTSAQKNPTAFYLCASSIGTVPVYTFGSGTRLTVV.

The V call is TRBV11-2, the J call TRBJ2-3; 10 bases match TRBD2. CDR1 and CDR2 (germline): SGHAT, FQNNGV. After removal of 3 bases from V and 2 bases from J, the junction contained 11 bases not matched to a gene. The CDR3 runs 18 residues. The CDR3 loop reads CASSLGLKRGGYTDTQYF. Here the CDR3 DNA reads TGTGCCAGCAGCTTGGGCTTGAAGCGGGGGGGTTACACAGATACGCAGTATTTT.

The V gene is TRBV6-8, the J gene TRBJ1-4; D unresolved. Trimming took 10 bases from V and 8 from J, leaving 8 bases between them. CDR1 is MNHGY and CDR2 is SAAAGT in the germline V gene. CDR3 length equals 10 residues. The CDR3 region has the DNA TGTGCCACACACGGGGAAAAACTGTTTTTT. Residues: CATHGEKLFF.

The CDR3 protein is CASSPGGRGGYTF. CDR3 sequence (DNA): TGTGCCAGCTCACCCGGAGGACGTGGTGGCTACACCTTC. V and J are TRBV18 and TRBJ1-2; D is unresolved. The V gene lost 3 bases and the J gene lost 7 bases, with 12 bases spanning the gap. This CDR3 region has 13 residues. In germline, CDR1 is KGHSH, CDR2 LQKENI. The complete variable domain, with remaining parts taken from reference TRBV18 and TRBJ1-2, reads NAGVMQNPRHLVRRRGQEARLRCSPMKGHSHVYWYRQLPEEGLKFMVYLQKENIIDESGMPKERFSAEFPKEGPSILRIQQVVRGDSAAYFCASSPGGRGGYTFGSGTRLTVV.

The rearrangement uses TRBV9 and TRBJ2-3; no clear D gene. There are 16 residues in the CDR3. V lost 6 bases and J 2 bases, leaving 19 bases between the germline ends. The germline CDR1 and CDR2 sequences are SGDLS and YYNGEE. The CDR3 is CASTVGSQALTDTQYF. The CDR3 nucleotides are TGTGCCAGCACTGTGGGCAGCCAGGCTCTCACAGATACGCAGTATTTT.

The gene calls are TRBV5-4 and TRBJ1-2, with D tentatively TRBD1 (5 bases). Per the germline V gene, CDR1 is SGHNT and CDR2 is YYREEE (reference sequence). V was cut by 0 bases and J by 5 bases, with 11 bases left in between. The CDR3 spans 14 residues. CDR3 residues: CASSLAFTGYGYTF. CDR3 in DNA: TGTGCCAGCAGCTTGGCCTTCACAGGATATGGCTACACCTTC.

The chain is built from TRBV30 and TRBJ1-4; 7 positions match TRBD1. Trimming took 3 bases from V and 7 from J; bases not matched to a gene: 8. This CDR3 has 14 residues. Germline loops: CDR1 GTSNPN, CDR2 SVGIG (reference sequence). The CDR3 DNA follows: TGTGCCTGGAGGGTGGGCAGGGGGATTGAAAAACTGTTTTTT. Protein: CAWRVGRGIEKLFF.

The chain links TRBV5-1 to TRBJ2-5; D not resolved. V was trimmed by 4 bases and J by 5 bases, leaving 15 bases between them. This CDR3 has 14 residues. Germline CDR1 and CDR2: SGHRS and YFSETQ. Here the CDR3 reads CASSPDLERETQYF. As DNA, the CDR3 is TGCGCCAGCAGCCCGGACCTCGAAAGGGAGACCCAGTACTTC.

J is TRBJ1-5 and V is TRBV7-3; D is perhaps TRBD1 (6 bases). The germline gives CDR1 SGHTA, CDR2 FQGTGA. This CDR3 spans 14 amino acids. The CDR3 protein is CGLHRALNNQPQHF. CDR3 nucleotide sequence: TGTGGTCTACACAGGGCACTTAACAATCAGCCCCAGCATTTT.

This chain uses TRBV5-1 with TRBJ2-5; D is undetermined. Germline values: CDR1 SGHRS, CDR2 YFSETQ. V dropped 3 bases and J dropped 5 bases, with 11 bases sitting between them. There are 13 residues in the CDR3. As DNA, the CDR3 is TGCGCCAGCAGCTCCTTTTTTGGGGAGACCCAGTACTTC. Translation: CASSSFFGETQYF.

V gene TRBV7-9 combines with J gene TRBJ2-7; TRBD2 aligns across 8 bases. V dropped 7 bases and J dropped 0; count of bases not matched to a gene: 8. The CDR3 runs 15 residues. The V gene's germline CDR1 is SEHNR and CDR2 FQNEAQ (reference sequence). CDR3 coding DNA: TGTGCCAGCACAATCCCCGGGGGGGACTCCTACGAGCAGTACTTC. Translating it yields CASTIPGGDSYEQYF.

This chain uses TRBV6-1 with TRBJ1-6, with D hard to call. V lost 6 bases, J lost 5 bases, and 2 bases lay in between. Germline-derived CDR1 and CDR2 are MNHNS and SASEGT. The CDR3 is made up of 11 amino acids. The DNA of the CDR3 is TGTGCCAGCAGCAATAATTCACCCCTCCACTTT. Translating gives CASSNNSPLHF.

CDR3 DNA sequence: TGCGCCAGCAGCTCCCCTCTCGCGGGGAACTATGGCTACACCTTC. Translation: CASSSPLAGNYGYTF. This chain links TRBV4-1 with TRBJ1-2, with D unresolved. V was clipped by 5 bases and J by 2 bases, with 15 bases between them. The CDR3 has 15 residues. Germline assignment: CDR1 MGHRA and CDR2 YSYEKL.

The chain links TRBV11-2 to TRBJ2-2; D possibly uses TRBD1 or TRBD2 (5 bases each). CDR1 and CDR2 (germline): SGHAT, FQNNGV. The CDR3 loop spans 15 amino acids. Trimming left V 5 bases short and J 6 bases short, with 16 bases between. The CDR3 is CASSPGHRRPGELFF. The CDR3 DNA sequence: TGTGCCAGCAGCCCGGGGCATCGTAGGCCCGGGGAGCTGTTTTTT.

The V gene is TRBV28, the J gene TRBJ1-2, with D possibly being TRBD1 (5 bases). CDR3 length: 13 amino acids. With 3 bases removed from V and 4 bases from J, the gap between germline ends came to 9 bases. From germline, CDR1 is MDHEN and CDR2 SYDVKM. CDR3 DNA sequence: TGTGCCAGCAGTTTCCAGGGACTCTATGGCTACACCTTC. Protein sequence: CASSFQGLYGYTF.

V and J are TRBV7-9 and TRBJ1-1; D not certain. CDR3 size: 13 residues. CDR1 and CDR2 from the germline V gene are SEHNR and FQNEAQ (reference sequence). Trimming cost V 4 bases and J 5 bases, with 11 bases left between them. Here the CDR3 reads CASSSGRGTEAFF. The CDR3 DNA follows: TGTGCCAGCAGCTCGGGAAGAGGGACTGAAGCTTTCTTT.

This chain uses TRBV5-1 with TRBJ1-2; perhaps TRBD1 as D (5 bases). CDR1 SGHRS and CDR2 YFSETQ come from the germline V gene. There are 14 residues in the CDR3. Deletions cut 5 bases from V and 8 bases from J, with 19 bases between. The CDR3: CASRSGTDFGGYTF. The CDR3, as DNA: TGCGCCAGCAGATCCGGGACCGACTTTGGAGGCTACACCTTC.

This sequence joins TRBV7-3 and TRBJ1-5; perhaps TRBD1 as D (5 bases). The CDR3 is made up of 17 amino acids. Trimming cost V 5 bases and J 0 bases, with 17 bases left between them. Per the germline V gene, CDR1 is SGHTA and CDR2 is FQGTGA. The CDR3 coding sequence is TGTGCCAGCAGCATCGGAAGGGAGGGGATTAGCAATCAGCCCCAGCATTTT. This sequence encodes CASSIGREGISNQPQHF.

J is TRBJ1-4 and V is TRBV19, with no clear D. Germline V CDR1 and CDR2: LNHDA, SQIVND (reference sequence). CDR3 length: 13 residues. V shed 4 bases and J shed 8 bases, with 11 bases lying between them. CDR3 amino acids: CASSRRSREKLFF. The CDR3 DNA reads as TGTGCCAGTAGTAGACGAAGCCGGGAAAAACTGTTTTTT.

The rearrangement links TRBV7-6 to TRBJ2-5; D is undetermined. Germline V CDR1 and CDR2: SGHVS, FNYEAQ. V shed 5 bases and J shed 7 bases, with 14 bases lying between them. The CDR3 loop spans 13 amino acids. The CDR3, as DNA: TGTGCCAGCAGCCTCCGTTTCGGCGGGACCCAGTACTTC. It is translated as CASSLRFGGTQYF. The full variable domain, completed using reference TRBV7-6 and TRBJ2-5, is GAGVSQSPRYKVTKRGQDVALRCDPISGHVSLYWYRQALGQGPEFLTYFNYEAQQDKSGLPNDRFSAERPEGSISTLTIQRTEQRDSAMYRCASSLRFGGTQYFGPGTRLLVL.

This sequence joins TRBV7-8 and TRBJ2-1; D call uncertain. Germline lookup yields CDR1 SGHVS and CDR2 FQNEAQ. Trimming pared 1 base from V and 0 bases from J, leaving 13 bases between. This CDR3 comprises 17 residues. The CDR3 is CASSLEVRYSSYNEQFF. In nucleotides, the CDR3 is TGTGCCAGCAGCTTAGAGGTGCGGTACAGCTCCTACAATGAGCAGTTCTTC.

This rearrangement joins TRBV6-5 to TRBJ2-2; weak D call: TRBD1 (6 bases). From germline, CDR1 is MNHEY and CDR2 SVGAGI. With 4 bases removed from V and 1 base from J, the gap between germline ends came to 10 bases. The CDR3 has 15 residues. CDR3 in amino acids: CASSFRTVNTGELFF. The CDR3 DNA is TGTGCCAGCAGTTTCCGGACAGTGAACACCGGGGAGCTGTTTTTT.

V and J are TRBV7-3 and TRBJ2-3, with D unresolved. The CDR3 consists of 14 residues. Germline lookup yields CDR1 SGHTA and CDR2 FQGTGA. Trimming stripped 1 base from V and 5 bases from J, with 10 bases between. This CDR3 reads CASSLNPPQDTQYF. The CDR3 DNA follows: TGTGCCAGCAGCTTAAACCCCCCCCAAGATACGCAGTATTTT.

This clone was seen just once. This CDR3 is CASSVTQSTDTQYF. Here the CDR3 DNA reads TGTGCCAGCAGCGTTACTCAATCCACAGATACGCAGTATTTT. The chain couples TRBV9 to TRBJ2-3, with no clear D. V lost 2 bases and J 2 bases, leaving 9 bases between the germline ends. Germline assignment: CDR1 SGDLS and CDR2 YYNGEE. The CDR3 contains 14 residues.